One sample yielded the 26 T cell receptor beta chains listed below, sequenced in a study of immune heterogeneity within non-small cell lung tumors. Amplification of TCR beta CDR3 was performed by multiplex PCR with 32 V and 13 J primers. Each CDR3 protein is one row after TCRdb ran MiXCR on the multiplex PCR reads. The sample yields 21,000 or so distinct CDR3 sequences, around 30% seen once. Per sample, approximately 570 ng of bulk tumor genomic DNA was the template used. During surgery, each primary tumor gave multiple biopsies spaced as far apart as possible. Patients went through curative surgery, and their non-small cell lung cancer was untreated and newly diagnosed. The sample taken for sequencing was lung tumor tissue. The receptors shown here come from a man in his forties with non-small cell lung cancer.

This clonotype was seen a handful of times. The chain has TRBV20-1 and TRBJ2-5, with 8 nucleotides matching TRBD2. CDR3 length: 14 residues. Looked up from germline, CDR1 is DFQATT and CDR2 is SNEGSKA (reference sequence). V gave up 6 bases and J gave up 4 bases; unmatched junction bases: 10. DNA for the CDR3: TGCAGTGCCCATCTAGCGGGCGACGCAGAGACCCAGTACTTC. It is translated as CSAHLAGDAETQYF.

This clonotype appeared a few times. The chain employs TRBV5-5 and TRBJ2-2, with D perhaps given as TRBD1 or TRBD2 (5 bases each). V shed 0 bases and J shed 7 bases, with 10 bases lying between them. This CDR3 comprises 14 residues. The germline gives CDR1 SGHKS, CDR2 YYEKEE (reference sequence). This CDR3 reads CASSLGPGSGELFF. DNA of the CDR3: TGTGCCAGCAGCTTGGGCCCAGGGAGCGGGGAGCTGTTTTTT.

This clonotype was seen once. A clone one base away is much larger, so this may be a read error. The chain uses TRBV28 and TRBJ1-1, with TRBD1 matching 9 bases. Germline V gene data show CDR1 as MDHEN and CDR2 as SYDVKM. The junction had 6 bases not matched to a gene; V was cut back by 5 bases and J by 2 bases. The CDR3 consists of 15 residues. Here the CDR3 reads CASSAQGQGNTEAFF. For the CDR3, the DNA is TGTGCCAGCAGTGCCCAGGGACAGGGCAACACTGAAGCTTTCTTT.

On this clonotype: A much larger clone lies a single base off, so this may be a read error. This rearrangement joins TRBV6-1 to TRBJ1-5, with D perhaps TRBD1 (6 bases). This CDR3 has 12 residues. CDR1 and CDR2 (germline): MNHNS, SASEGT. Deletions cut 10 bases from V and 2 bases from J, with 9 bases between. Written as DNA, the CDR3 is TGTGCCAACAGGGAAGGCAATCAGCCCCAGCATTTT. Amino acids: CANREGNQPQHF.

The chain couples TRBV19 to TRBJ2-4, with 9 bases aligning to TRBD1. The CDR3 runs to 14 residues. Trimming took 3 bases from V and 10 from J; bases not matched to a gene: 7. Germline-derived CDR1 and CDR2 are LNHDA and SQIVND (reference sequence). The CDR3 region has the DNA TGTGCCAGTAGTATGGGACAGGGATCTAAAATTCAGTACTTC. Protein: CASSMGQGSKIQYF.

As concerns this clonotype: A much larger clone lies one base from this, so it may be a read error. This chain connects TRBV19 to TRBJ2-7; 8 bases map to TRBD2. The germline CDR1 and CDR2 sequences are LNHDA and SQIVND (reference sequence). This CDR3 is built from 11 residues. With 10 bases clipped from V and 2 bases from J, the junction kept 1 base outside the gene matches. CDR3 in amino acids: CAISGTYEQYF. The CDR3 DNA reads TGTGCCATTAGCGGGACCTACGAGCAGTACTTC.

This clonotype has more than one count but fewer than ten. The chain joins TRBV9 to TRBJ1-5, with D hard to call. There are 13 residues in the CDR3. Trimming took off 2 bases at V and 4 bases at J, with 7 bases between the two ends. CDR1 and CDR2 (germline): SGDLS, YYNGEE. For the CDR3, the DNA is TGTGCCAGCAGCGTTCAGGATAATCAGCCCCAGCATTTT. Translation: CASSVQDNQPQHF. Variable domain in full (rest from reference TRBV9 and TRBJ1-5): DSGVTQTPKHLITATGQRVTLRCSPRSGDLSVYWYQQSLDQGLQFLIQYYNGEERAKGNILERFSAQQFPDLHSELNLSSLELGDSALYFCASSVQDNQPQHFGDGTRLSIL.

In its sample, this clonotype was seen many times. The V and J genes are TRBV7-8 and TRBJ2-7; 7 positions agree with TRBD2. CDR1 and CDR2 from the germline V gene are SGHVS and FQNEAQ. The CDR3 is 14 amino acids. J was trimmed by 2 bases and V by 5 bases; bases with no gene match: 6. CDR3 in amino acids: CASSVSGLAYEQYF. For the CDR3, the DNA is TGTGCCAGCAGCGTTAGCGGGTTGGCCTACGAGCAGTACTTC.

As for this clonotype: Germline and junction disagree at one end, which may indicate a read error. CDR3 protein: CSSSFMDSPLHF. In DNA form, the CDR3 reads TGTTCCAGCAGTTTCATGGATTCACCCCTCCACTTT. This chain uses TRBV27 with TRBJ1-6; D remains ambiguous. The germline gives CDR1 MNHEY, CDR2 SMNVEV (reference sequence). The CDR3 spans 12 residues.

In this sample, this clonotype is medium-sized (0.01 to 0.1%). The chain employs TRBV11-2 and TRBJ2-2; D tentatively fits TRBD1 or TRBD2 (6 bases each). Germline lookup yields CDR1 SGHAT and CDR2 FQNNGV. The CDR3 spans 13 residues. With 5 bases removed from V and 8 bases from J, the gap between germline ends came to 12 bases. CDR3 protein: CASSPGGQGELFF. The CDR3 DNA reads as TGTGCCAGCAGCCCCGGGGGCCAGGGGGAGCTGTTTTTT.

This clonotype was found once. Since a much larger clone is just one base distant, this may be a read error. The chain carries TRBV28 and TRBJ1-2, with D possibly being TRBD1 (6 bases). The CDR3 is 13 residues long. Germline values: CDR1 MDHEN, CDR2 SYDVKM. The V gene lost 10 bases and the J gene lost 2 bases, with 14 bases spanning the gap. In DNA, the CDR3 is TGTGCCATCAGAACACAGGGCAACTATGGCTACACCTTC. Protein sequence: CAIRTQGNYGYTF.

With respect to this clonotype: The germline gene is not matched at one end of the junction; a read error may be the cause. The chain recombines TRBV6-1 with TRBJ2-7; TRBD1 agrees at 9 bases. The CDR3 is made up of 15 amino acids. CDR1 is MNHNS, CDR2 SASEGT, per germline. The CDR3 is CAGRDRDRVSDEQYF. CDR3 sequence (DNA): TGTGCCGGCAGGGATCGGGACAGGGTTTCTGACGAGCAGTACTTC.

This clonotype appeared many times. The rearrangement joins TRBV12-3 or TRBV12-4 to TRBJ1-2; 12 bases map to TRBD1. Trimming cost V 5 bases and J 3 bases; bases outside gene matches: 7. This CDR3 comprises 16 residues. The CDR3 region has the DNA TGTGCCAGCAGTATACGGGACAGGGGGCCCCACTATGGCTACACCTTC. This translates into CASSIRDRGPHYGYTF.

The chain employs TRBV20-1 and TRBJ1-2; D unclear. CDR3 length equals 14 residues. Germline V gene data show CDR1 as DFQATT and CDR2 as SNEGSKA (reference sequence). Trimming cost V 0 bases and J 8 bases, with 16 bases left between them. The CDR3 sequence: CSARDPIAFLGYTF. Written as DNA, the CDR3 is TGCAGTGCTAGAGATCCCATCGCTTTCCTGGGCTACACCTTC.

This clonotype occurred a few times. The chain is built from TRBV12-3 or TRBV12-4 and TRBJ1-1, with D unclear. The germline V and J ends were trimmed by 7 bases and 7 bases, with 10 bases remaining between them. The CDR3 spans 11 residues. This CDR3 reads CASKLAGEAFF. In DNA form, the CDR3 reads TGTGCCAGCAAATTAGCGGGTGAAGCTTTCTTT.

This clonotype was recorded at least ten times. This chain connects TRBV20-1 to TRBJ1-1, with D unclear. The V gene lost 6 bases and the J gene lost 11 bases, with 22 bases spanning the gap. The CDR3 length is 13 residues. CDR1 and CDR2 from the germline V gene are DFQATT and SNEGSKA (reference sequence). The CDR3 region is CSAWSTVGLRAFF. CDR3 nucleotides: TGCAGTGCATGGAGCACAGTTGGTTTACGTGCTTTCTTT.

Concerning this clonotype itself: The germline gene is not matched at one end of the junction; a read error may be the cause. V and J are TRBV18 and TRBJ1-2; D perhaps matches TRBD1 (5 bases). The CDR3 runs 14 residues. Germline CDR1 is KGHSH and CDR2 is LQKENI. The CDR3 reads CTSSPQDGTYGYTF. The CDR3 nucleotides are TGTACCAGCTCACCCCAGGACGGGACTTATGGCTACACCTTC.

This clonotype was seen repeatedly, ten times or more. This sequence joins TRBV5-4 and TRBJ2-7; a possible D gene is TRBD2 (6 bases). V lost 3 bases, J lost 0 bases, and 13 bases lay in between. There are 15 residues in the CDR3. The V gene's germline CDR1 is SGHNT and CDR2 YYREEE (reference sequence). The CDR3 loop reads CASSSRDGSSYEQYF. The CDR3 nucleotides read TGTGCCAGCAGCTCTCGTGACGGGAGCTCCTACGAGCAGTACTTC.

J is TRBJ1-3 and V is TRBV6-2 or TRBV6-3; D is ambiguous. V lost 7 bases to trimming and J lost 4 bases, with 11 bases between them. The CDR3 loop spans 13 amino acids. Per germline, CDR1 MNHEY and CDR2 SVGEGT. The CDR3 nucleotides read TGTGCCAGCATCTTTGGAACCGGAAACACCATATATTTT. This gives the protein CASIFGTGNTIYF.

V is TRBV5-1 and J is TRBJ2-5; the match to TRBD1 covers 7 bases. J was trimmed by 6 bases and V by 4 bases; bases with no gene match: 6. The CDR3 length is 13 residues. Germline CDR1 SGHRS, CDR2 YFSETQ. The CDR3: CASSQSQGKTQYF. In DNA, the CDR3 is TGCGCCAGCAGCCAGTCACAGGGGAAGACCCAGTACTTC.

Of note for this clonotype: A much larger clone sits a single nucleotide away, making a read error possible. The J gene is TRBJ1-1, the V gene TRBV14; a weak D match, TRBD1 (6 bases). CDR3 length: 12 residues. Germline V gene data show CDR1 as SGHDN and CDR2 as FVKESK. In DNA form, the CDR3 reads TGTGCCAGAAGCCAGACAGGTCCTGAAGCTTTCTTT. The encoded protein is CARSQTGPEAFF.

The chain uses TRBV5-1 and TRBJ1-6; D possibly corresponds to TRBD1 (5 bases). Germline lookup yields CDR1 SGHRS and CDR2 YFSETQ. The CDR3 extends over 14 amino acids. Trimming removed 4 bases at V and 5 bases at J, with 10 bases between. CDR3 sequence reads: CASSTTADNSPLHF. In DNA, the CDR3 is TGCGCCAGCAGCACGACAGCAGATAATTCACCCCTCCACTTT.

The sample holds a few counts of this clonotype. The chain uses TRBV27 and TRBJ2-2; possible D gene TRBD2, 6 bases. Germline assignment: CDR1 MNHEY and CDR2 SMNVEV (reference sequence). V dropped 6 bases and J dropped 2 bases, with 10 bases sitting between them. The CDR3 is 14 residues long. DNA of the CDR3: TGTGCCAGCAGACCGGGAGACAACACCGGGGAGCTGTTTTTT. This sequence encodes CASRPGDNTGELFF.

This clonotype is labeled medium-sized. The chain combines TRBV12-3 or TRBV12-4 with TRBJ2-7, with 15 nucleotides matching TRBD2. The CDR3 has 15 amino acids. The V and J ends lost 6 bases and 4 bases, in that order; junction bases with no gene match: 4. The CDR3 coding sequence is TGTGCCAGCAGGGGACTAGCGGGAGGTCGGTACGAGCAGTACTTC. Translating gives CASRGLAGGRYEQYF.

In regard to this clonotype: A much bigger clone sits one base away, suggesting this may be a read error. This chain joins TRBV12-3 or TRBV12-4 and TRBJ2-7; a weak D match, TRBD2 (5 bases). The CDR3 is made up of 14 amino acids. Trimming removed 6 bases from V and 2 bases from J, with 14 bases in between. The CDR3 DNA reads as TGTGCCAGCAGGGCTGGGAAGGGAGCCTACGAGCAGTACTTC. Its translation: CASRAGKGAYEQYF.

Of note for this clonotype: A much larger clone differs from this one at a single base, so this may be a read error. This chain's CDR3 is CASRSGAANSGNTIYF. As DNA, the CDR3 is TGTGCCAGTAGATCCGGGGCAGCTAACTCTGGAAACACCATATATTTT. The chain joins TRBV19 to TRBJ1-3; D may be TRBD1 (5 bases). The germline CDR1 and CDR2 sequences are LNHDA and SQIVND (reference sequence). The CDR3 runs to 16 residues. Between the trimmed V and J ends, which lost 6 bases and 0 bases, there was a span of 15 bases.